This T cell receptor (beta chain) originates from a study of blood T cell repertoires in COVID-19. Data came from immunoSEQ multiplex PCR; TCRdb stores just in-frame clones and leaves some out. The sample lists a few hundred thousand clones, roughly 88% occurring once. This CDR3 has 14 residues. J gave up 7 bases and V 2 bases, and 3 bases lay outside the gene matches. From germline, CDR1 is KGHSH and CDR2 LQKENI. The rearrangement joins TRBV18 to TRBJ1-4, with 8 bases lining up with TRBD1. This clonotype originated in a woman between 35 and 50 years old who had recovered from COVID-19. The specimen was PBMCs or T cells enriched from blood (not recorded which). CDR3 bases: TGTGCCAGCTCACCAGCAGGGGGCGGTGAAAAACTGTTTTTT. Translating it yields CASSPAGGGEKLFF.